The rows below give T cell receptor beta chains drawn from one sample of a study of T cells after yellow fever vaccination. TCRdb reprocessed the 5' RACE reads with MiXCR, giving one entry per CDR3 protein. This sample carries approximately 350,000 distinct CDR3 sequences, more than 9% of them seen once, and the ten largest clones take less than 20%. The specimen was PBMCs, collected on the day of the first yellow fever vaccination. These receptors all stem from a man younger than 35 who received the YFV17D yellow fever vaccine. CDR3s include the opening cysteine and the closing phenylalanine or tryptophan. The D gene is left open where the match is weak. Expanded clones are given a class, and other clones once, few, many or no size at all.

D: TRBD1; V: TRBV7-3; J: TRBJ2-5; size: many; CDR3: CASSPTGVQETQYF; DNA: TGTGCCAGCAGCCCTACAGGGGTGCAAGAGACCCAGTACTTC
D: -; V: TRBV11-2; J: TRBJ2-2; size: many; CDR3: CASSLDTANTGELFF; DNA: TGTGCCAGCAGCTTAGATACAGCGAACACCGGGGAGCTGTTTTTT
D: TRBD1; V: TRBV6-1; J: TRBJ2-2; size: few; CDR3: CASGKDRATGELFF; DNA: TGTGCCAGTGGGAAGGACAGGGCCACCGGGGAGCTGTTTTTT
D: TRBD1; V: TRBV11-1; J: TRBJ2-2; size: few; CDR3: CASSHNRGNTGELFF; DNA: TGTGCCAGCAGCCACAACAGGGGGAACACCGGGGAGCTGTTTTTT
D: -; V: TRBV4-3; J: TRBJ2-3; size: many; CDR3: CASSRQVGTDTQYF; DNA: TGCGCCAGCAGTCGACAGGTTGGCACAGATACGCAGTATTTT
D: -; V: TRBV5-1; J: TRBJ2-2; size: few; CDR3: CASSLSGEANTGELFF; DNA: TGCGCCAGCAGCTTGAGTGGGGAGGCGAACACCGGGGAGCTGTTTTTT
D: -; V: TRBV11-2; J: TRBJ2-1; size: -; CDR3: CASSLGLHGGNEQFF; DNA: TGTGCCAGCAGCCTGGGACTCCACGGGGGAAATGAGCAGTTCTTC
D: -; V: TRBV20-1; J: TRBJ2-6; size: -; CDR3: CSASHGSSGANVLTF; DNA: TGCAGTGCTAGTCACGGCAGCTCTGGGGCCAACGTCCTGACTTTC
D: TRBD2; V: TRBV9; J: TRBJ2-6; size: -; CDR3: CASSREGGANVLTF; DNA: TGTGCCAGCAGCCGGGAGGGTGGGGCCAACGTCCTGACTTTC
D: -; V: TRBV5-1; J: TRBJ1-6; size: few; CDR3: CASSLASAGGNSPLHF; DNA: TGCGCCAGCAGCTTGGCTTCGGCAGGCGGAAATTCACCCCTCCACTTT
D: -; V: TRBV7-2; J: TRBJ1-5; size: few; CDR3: CASSESGQPQHF; DNA: TGTGCCAGCAGCGAATCCGGTCAGCCCCAGCATTTT
D: -; V: TRBV20-1; J: TRBJ2-1; size: -; CDR3: CSARVGGIEQFF; DNA: TGCAGTGCTAGAGTGGGTGGTATTGAGCAGTTCTTC
D: TRBD2; V: TRBV6-4; J: TRBJ2-1; size: -; CDR3: CASSGGGGKSYNEQFF; DNA: TGTGCCAGCAGTGGGGGGGGAGGGAAATCGTACAATGAGCAGTTCTTC
D: -; V: TRBV5-6; J: TRBJ1-1; size: -; CDR3: CASSLRLDLSVTEAFF; DNA: TGTGCCAGCAGCTTGAGGCTAGATTTGTCCGTCACTGAAGCTTTCTTT
D: -; V: TRBV20-1; J: TRBJ2-1; size: many; CDR3: CSARDGKLSYNEQFF; DNA: TGCAGTGCTAGAGACGGGAAGTTGTCCTACAATGAGCAGTTCTTC
D: -; V: TRBV20-1; J: TRBJ2-5; size: few; CDR3: CSARDGTGMETQYF; DNA: TGCAGTGCTAGAGATGGGACGGGGATGGAGACCCAGTACTTC
D: -; V: TRBV5-1; J: TRBJ2-3; size: few; CDR3: CASSLGLGPSTDTQYF; DNA: TGCGCCAGCAGCTTGGGCCTGGGACCGTCCACAGATACGCAGTATTTT
D: -; V: TRBV5-4; J: TRBJ2-1; size: few; CDR3: CASDWTVGEQFF; DNA: TGTGCCAGCGACTGGACGGTCGGTGAGCAGTTCTTC
D: -; V: TRBV24-1; J: TRBJ2-3; size: few; CDR3: CATSDGSGSTDTQYF; DNA: TGTGCCACCAGTGATGGGTCAGGGTCTACAGATACGCAGTATTTT
D: TRBD1; V: TRBV4-2; J: TRBJ2-1; size: many; CDR3: CASSPSRTGGDEQFF; DNA: TGTGCCAGCAGCCCTAGTCGGACAGGGGGTGATGAGCAGTTCTTC
D: -; V: TRBV4-2; J: TRBJ1-1; size: -; CDR3: CASSTPGAENTEAFF; DNA: TGTGCCAGCAGCACCCCGGGGGCAGAAAACACTGAAGCTTTCTTT
D: -; V: TRBV4-3; J: TRBJ2-2; size: many; CDR3: CASSQELAMNTGELFF; DNA: TGCGCCAGCAGCCAAGAGCTAGCGATGAACACCGGGGAGCTGTTTTTT
D: -; V: TRBV11-2; J: TRBJ2-4; size: -; CDR3: CASSFPSGTHRNIQYF; DNA: TGTGCCAGCAGCTTTCCTTCCGGGACCCACAGGAACATTCAGTACTTC
D: -; V: TRBV19; J: TRBJ1-2; size: -; CDR3: CASRGFNQRTDGYTF; DNA: TGTGCCAGTCGCGGCTTCAACCAACGGACGGATGGCTACACCTTC
D: TRBD2; V: TRBV29-1; J: TRBJ2-1; size: -; CDR3: CSVEVSGGAYLQFF; DNA: TGCAGCGTTGAGGTTAGCGGGGGGGCTTACCTGCAGTTCTTC
D: -; V: TRBV3-1; J: TRBJ2-7; size: few; CDR3: CASSQGVSSYEQYF; DNA: TGTGCCAGCAGCCAAGGGGTTAGCTCCTACGAGCAGTACTTC
D: TRBD1; V: TRBV12-3/TRBV12-4; J: TRBJ2-2; size: many; CDR3: CASSDPSGTGDELFF; DNA: TGTGCCAGCAGTGACCCATCCGGGACAGGGGACGAGCTGTTTTTT
D: -; V: TRBV5-1; J: TRBJ1-1; size: -; CDR3: CASRRATADTEAFF; DNA: TGCGCCAGCAGGAGGGCGACAGCCGACACTGAAGCTTTCTTT
D: -; V: TRBV12-3/TRBV12-4; J: TRBJ2-1; size: few; CDR3: CASSFDSGFGNEQFF; DNA: TGTGCCAGCAGTTTCGACTCGGGTTTCGGGAATGAGCAGTTCTTC
D: -; V: TRBV5-1; J: TRBJ1-2; size: -; CDR3: CASSLLYGTRSANYGYTF; DNA: TGCGCCAGCAGCTTGTTATACGGGACAAGATCGGCTAACTATGGCTACACCTTC
D: TRBD1; V: TRBV28; J: TRBJ2-1; size: -; CDR3: CASSPLPRDSHNEQFF; DNA: TGTGCCAGCAGTCCATTGCCCAGGGACAGTCACAATGAGCAGTTCTTC